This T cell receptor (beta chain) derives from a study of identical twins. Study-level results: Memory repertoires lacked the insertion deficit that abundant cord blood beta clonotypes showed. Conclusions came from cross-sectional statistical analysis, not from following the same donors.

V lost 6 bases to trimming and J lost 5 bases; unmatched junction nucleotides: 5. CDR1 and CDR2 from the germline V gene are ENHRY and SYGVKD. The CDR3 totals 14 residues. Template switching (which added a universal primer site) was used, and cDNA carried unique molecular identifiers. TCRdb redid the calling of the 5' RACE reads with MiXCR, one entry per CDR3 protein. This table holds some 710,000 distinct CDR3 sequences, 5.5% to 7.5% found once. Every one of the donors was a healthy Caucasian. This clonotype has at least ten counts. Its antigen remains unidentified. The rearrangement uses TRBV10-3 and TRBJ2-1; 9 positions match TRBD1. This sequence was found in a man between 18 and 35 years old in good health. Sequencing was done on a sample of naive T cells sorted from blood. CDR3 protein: CAIRGQGDNNEQFF. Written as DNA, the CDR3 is TGTGCCATCAGGGGACAGGGCGACAACAATGAGCAGTTCTTC.